The next 18 T cell receptor beta chains were all read from a single sample in a study of graft-versus-host responses after intestinal transplantation. The antigens for these receptors are not known. Sequenced by immunoSEQ multiplex PCR; TCRdb stores in-frame clones only, minus some. The sample has about 64,000 clones, 90% seen once. The material sequenced was unstimulated CD8+ T cells sorted from spleen or lymph node cells, taken before transplant. These receptors came from a human donor who was the organ donor for an intestinal transplant.

The sample holds a few counts of this clone. V gene TRBV29-1 combines with J gene TRBJ2-1; TRBD2 might be the D (7 bases). Looked up from germline, CDR1 is SQVTM and CDR2 is ANQGSEA. The germline V and J ends were trimmed by 7 bases and 3 bases, with 13 bases remaining between them. CDR3 size: 13 residues. For the CDR3, the DNA is TGCAGCGGGGGGGGGCTGAGCTACAATGAGCAGTTCTTC. This encodes CSGGGLSYNEQFF.

This clone was detected only once. The chain recombines TRBV9 with TRBJ2-7, with D hard to call. The CDR3 covers 12 residues. Deletions cut 1 base from V and 7 bases from J, with 9 bases between. From germline, CDR1 is SGDLS and CDR2 YYNGEE. The CDR3 DNA sequence: TGTGCCAGCAGCGTATCCGGCGGTGAGCAGTACTTC. Its protein is CASSVSGGEQYF.

This chain links TRBV13 with TRBJ2-7; 8 bases are a match to TRBD1. Germline lookup yields CDR1 PRHDT and CDR2 FYEKMQ (reference sequence). The CDR3 length is 15 residues. The V gene end was trimmed by 1 base and the J gene end by 6 bases; junction bases not matched to a gene: 8. The CDR3 region is CASSLASGGLGEQYF. Here the CDR3 DNA reads TGTGCCAGCAGCTTAGCTTCAGGGGGCCTCGGCGAGCAGTACTTC.

The chain has TRBV9 and TRBJ1-3; TRBD1 matches at 9 bases. J lost 3 bases, V lost 3 bases, and 4 bases had no gene match. Germline assignment: CDR1 SGDLS and CDR2 YYNGEE. The CDR3 sequence is 15 residues long. The CDR3 here is CASSAGQGNGNTIYF. The CDR3 region has the DNA TGTGCCAGCAGCGCGGGACAGGGTAATGGAAACACCATATATTTT.

The chain recombines TRBV6-5 with TRBJ2-1, with 9 bases aligning to TRBD2. Trimming cost V 8 bases and J 3 bases; bases outside gene matches: 8. The germline CDR1 and CDR2 sequences are MNHEY and SVGAGI. The CDR3 length is 15 residues. The CDR3 DNA is TGTGCCAGCGGGTCCCTAGCGGGACTCTACAATGAGCAGTTCTTC. This gives the protein CASGSLAGLYNEQFF.

The rearrangement joins TRBV11-1 to TRBJ2-1, with 9 bases aligning to TRBD2. After removal of 4 bases from V and 4 bases from J, the junction contained 8 bases not matched to a gene. The CDR3 consists of 16 residues. The V gene's germline CDR1 is SGHAT and CDR2 FQDESV (reference sequence). The CDR3: CASSWLAGGPYNEQFF. CDR3 coding DNA: TGTGCCAGCAGCTGGCTCGCGGGAGGGCCGTACAATGAGCAGTTCTTC.

The V and J genes are TRBV25-1 and TRBJ2-1; D call uncertain. The CDR3 covers 12 residues. Trimming stripped 0 bases from V and 13 bases from J, with 10 bases between. Germline assignment: CDR1 MGHDK and CDR2 SYGVNS. CDR3 loop: CASSEYLGSQFF. The CDR3 bases are TGTGCCAGCAGTGAATACCTAGGAAGCCAGTTCTTC.

This clone was recorded only once. The J gene is TRBJ2-2, the V gene TRBV4-1, with 8 bases matching TRBD2. Germline assignment: CDR1 MGHRA and CDR2 YSYEKL. The CDR3 runs 17 residues. V dropped 3 bases and J dropped 5; count of bases not matched to a gene: 11. CDR3 in amino acids: CASSHVEAGVRTGELFF. The CDR3 DNA follows: TGCGCCAGCAGCCATGTTGAAGCGGGAGTAAGAACCGGGGAGCTGTTTTTT.

The chain is built from TRBV28 and TRBJ1-4, with 10 nucleotides matching TRBD1. This CDR3 spans 13 amino acids. The junction had 2 bases not matched to a gene; V was cut back by 5 bases and J by 8 bases. CDR1 and CDR2 (germline): MDHEN, SYDVKM. The CDR3 DNA is TGTGCCAGCAGTCGGACAGGGGGAGAAAAACTGTTTTTT. Its protein is CASSRTGGEKLFF.

The J gene is TRBJ2-7, the V gene TRBV7-2; D is undetermined. Trimming cost V 1 base and J 5 bases, with 15 bases left between them. This CDR3 is built from 15 residues. Germline V CDR1 and CDR2: SGHTA, FQGNSA. The CDR3 loop is CASSLVRIWSDEQYF. The DNA of the CDR3 is TGTGCCAGCAGCTTAGTAAGGATCTGGAGCGACGAGCAGTACTTC.

V gene TRBV29-1 combines with J gene TRBJ1-4; D not certain. CDR1 is SQVTM and CDR2 is ANQGSEA in the germline V gene. The V and J ends lost 7 bases and 5 bases respectively, with 8 bases between them. The CDR3 runs to 11 residues. CDR3 region: CSGELNEKLFF. DNA for the CDR3: TGCAGCGGGGAGTTAAATGAAAAACTGTTTTTT.

The V and J genes are TRBV4-1 and TRBJ1-1; 8 bases line up with TRBD1. This CDR3 comprises 12 residues. Germline trimming cut 5 bases from V and 11 bases from J; bases unmatched to any gene: 7. Germline V gene lookup returns CDR1 MGHRA and CDR2 YSYEKL. CDR3 region: CASSTQGASAFF. DNA of the CDR3: TGCGCCAGCAGCACGCAGGGGGCGTCGGCTTTCTTT.

The chain joins TRBV6-1 to TRBJ2-3, with TRBD2 matching 7 bases. The CDR3 is 18 residues long. V gave up 2 bases and J gave up 5 bases; unmatched junction bases: 16. CDR1 is MNHNS, CDR2 SASEGT, per germline. The CDR3 loop is CASSEFGLAVETGDTQYF. CDR3 DNA: TGTGCCAGCAGTGAATTCGGCCTAGCGGTGGAAACTGGAGATACGCAGTATTTT.

This clone was recorded only once. V is TRBV4-1 and J is TRBJ2-1; TRBD2 matches at 9 bases. Germline assignment: CDR1 MGHRA and CDR2 YSYEKL. The CDR3 has 16 amino acids. J gave up 2 bases and V 4 bases, and 6 bases lay outside the gene matches. The CDR3 nucleotides are TGCGCCAGCAGCCCTAGACTAGCGGTACCCTACAATGAGCAGTTCTTC. As protein: CASSPRLAVPYNEQFF.

J is TRBJ1-5 and V is TRBV7-2; D unresolved. Trimming pared 1 base from V and 0 bases from J, leaving 7 bases between. The germline V gene encodes CDR1 SGHTA and CDR2 FQGNSA. This CDR3 contains 15 residues. The CDR3 is CASSLDSFSNQPQHF. The CDR3, as DNA: TGTGCCAGCAGCTTAGACAGTTTTAGCAATCAGCCCCAGCATTTT. Complete variable domain (other parts from reference TRBV7-2 and TRBJ1-5): GAGVSQSPSNKVTEKGKDVELRCDPISGHTALYWYRQSLGQGLEFLIYFQGNSAPDKSGLPSDRFSAERTGGSVSTLTIQRTQQEDSAVYLCASSLDSFSNQPQHFGDGTRLSIL.

This chain links TRBV4-1 with TRBJ2-1; 10 nucleotides line up with TRBD2. Germline V gives CDR1 MGHRA, CDR2 YSYEKL. The CDR3 spans 18 residues. Unmatched junction bases numbered 9, after V lost 0 bases and J lost 4 bases. CDR3 sequence: CASSQDSFGTSDYNEQFF. The CDR3 coding sequence is TGCGCCAGCAGCCAAGATTCCTTCGGGACTAGCGATTACAATGAGCAGTTCTTC.

The V call is TRBV27, the J call TRBJ1-4; TRBD1 aligns across 8 bases. This CDR3 contains 15 residues. CDR1 is MNHEY, CDR2 SMNVEV, per germline (reference sequence). V gave up 4 bases and J gave up 5 bases; unmatched junction bases: 6. The CDR3 region is CASSSANRGNEKLFF. The DNA of the CDR3 is TGTGCCAGCAGTTCTGCTAACAGGGGGAATGAAAAACTGTTTTTT. Variable domain in full (rest from reference TRBV27 and TRBJ1-4): EAQVTQNPRYLITVTGKKLTVTCSQNMNHEYMSWYRQDPGLGLRQIYYSMNVEVTDKGDVPEGYKVSRKEKRNFPLILESPSPNQTSLYFCASSSANRGNEKLFFGSGTQLSVL.

The chain is built from TRBV28 and TRBJ2-7; TRBD2 matches at 8 bases. The CDR3 consists of 14 residues. From germline, CDR1 is MDHEN and CDR2 SYDVKM. Trimming took 5 bases from V and 0 from J; bases not matched to a gene: 3. CDR3 DNA sequence: TGTGCCAGCAGTCCGGGGGGGGACTCCTACGAGCAGTACTTC. Residues: CASSPGGDSYEQYF.